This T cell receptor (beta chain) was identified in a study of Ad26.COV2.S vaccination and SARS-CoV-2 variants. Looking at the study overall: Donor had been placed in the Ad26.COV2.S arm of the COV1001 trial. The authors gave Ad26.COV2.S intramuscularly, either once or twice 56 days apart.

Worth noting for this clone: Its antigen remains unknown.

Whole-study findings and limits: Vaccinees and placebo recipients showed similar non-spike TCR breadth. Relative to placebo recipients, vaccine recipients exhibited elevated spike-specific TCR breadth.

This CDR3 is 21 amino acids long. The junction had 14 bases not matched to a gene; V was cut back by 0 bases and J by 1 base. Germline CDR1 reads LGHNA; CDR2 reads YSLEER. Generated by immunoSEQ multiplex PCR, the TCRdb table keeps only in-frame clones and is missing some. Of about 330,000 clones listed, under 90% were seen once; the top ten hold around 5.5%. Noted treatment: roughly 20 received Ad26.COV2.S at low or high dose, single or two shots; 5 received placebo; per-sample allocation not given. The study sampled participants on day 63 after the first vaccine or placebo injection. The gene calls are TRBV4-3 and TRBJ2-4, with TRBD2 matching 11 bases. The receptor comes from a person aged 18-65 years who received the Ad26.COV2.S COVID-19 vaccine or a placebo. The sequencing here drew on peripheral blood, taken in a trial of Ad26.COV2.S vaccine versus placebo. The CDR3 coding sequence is TGCGCCAGCAGCCAAGACGTGGGACTAGCGGAATTTTTAACGGCCAAAAACATTCAGTACTTC. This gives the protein CASSQDVGLAEFLTAKNIQYF.